This T cell receptor beta chain stems from a study of blood T cells in healthy people across ages. Study-wide results and limits: Observed TCR beta diversity per million T cells went down as age went up. This fall followed a roughly linear course with age.

As for this clonotype: Antigen specificity is unknown.

Sample-barcoded 5' priming and a J-beta primer mix drove a second PCR of about 7 to 12 cycles. Through a template-switch adaptor with 12 random nucleotides, each cDNA molecule received a tag. Each CDR3 protein gets one entry after TCRdb re-called the 5' RACE reads with MiXCR. Of about 1.5 million distinct CDR3 sequences detected, approximately 39% appear once; the ten largest clones hold roughly 3.7%. The CDR3 sequence is 15 residues long. Losses at the gene ends were 7 bases for V and 1 base for J; bases not matched to a gene: 6. CDR1 and CDR2 (germline): SGHTA, FQGNSA. The gene calls are TRBV7-2 and TRBJ2-2; 7 bases map to TRBD1. The source of this sequence is a woman aged 18-35 years in good health. The sample comprised blood. This CDR3 is CASTSTGRNTGELFF. CDR3 in DNA: TGTGCCAGCACCTCGACAGGGCGGAACACCGGGGAGCTGTTTTTT.